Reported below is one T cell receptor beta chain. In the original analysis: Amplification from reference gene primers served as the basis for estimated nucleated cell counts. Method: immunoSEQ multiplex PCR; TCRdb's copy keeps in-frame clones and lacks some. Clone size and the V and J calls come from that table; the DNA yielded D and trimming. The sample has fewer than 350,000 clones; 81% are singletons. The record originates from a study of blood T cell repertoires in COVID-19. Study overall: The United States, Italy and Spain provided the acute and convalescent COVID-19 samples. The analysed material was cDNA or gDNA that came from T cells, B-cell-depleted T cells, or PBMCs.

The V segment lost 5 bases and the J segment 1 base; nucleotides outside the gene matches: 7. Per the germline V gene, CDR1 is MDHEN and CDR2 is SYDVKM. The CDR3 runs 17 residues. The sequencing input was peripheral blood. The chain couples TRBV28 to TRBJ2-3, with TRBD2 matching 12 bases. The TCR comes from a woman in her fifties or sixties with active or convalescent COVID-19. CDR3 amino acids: CASSGMTSGGRTDTQYF. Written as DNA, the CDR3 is TGTGCCAGCAGTGGGATGACTAGCGGGGGACGCACAGATACGCAGTATTTT.